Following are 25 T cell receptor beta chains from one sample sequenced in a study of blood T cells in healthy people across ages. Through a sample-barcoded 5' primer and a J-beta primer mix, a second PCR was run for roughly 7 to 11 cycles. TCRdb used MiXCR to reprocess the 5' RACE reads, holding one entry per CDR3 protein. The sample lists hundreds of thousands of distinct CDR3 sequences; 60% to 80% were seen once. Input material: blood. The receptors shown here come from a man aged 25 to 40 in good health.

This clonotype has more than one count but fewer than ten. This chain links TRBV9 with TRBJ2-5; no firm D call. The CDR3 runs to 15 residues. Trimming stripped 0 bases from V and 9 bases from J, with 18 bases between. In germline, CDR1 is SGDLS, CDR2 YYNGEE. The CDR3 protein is CASSVGPVPSKAQYF. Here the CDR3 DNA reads TGTGCCAGCAGCGTAGGTCCGGTCCCCTCAAAGGCCCAGTACTTC.

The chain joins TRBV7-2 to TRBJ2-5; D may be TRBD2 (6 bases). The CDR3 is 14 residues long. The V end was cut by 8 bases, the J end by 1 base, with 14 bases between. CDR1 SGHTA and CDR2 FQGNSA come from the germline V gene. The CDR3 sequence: CASRQGGIQETQYF. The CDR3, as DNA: TGTGCCAGCCGGCAGGGCGGGATCCAAGAGACCCAGTACTTC. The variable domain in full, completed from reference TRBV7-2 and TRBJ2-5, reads GAGVSQSPSNKVTEKGKDVELRCDPISGHTALYWYRQSLGQGLEFLIYFQGNSAPDKSGLPSDRFSAERTGGSVSTLTIQRTQQEDSAVYLCASRQGGIQETQYFGPGTRLLVL.

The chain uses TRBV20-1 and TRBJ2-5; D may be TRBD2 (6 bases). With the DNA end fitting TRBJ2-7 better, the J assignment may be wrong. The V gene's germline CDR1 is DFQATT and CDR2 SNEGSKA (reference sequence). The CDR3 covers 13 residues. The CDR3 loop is CSVTGLPTYEQYF. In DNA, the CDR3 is TGCAGTGTCACGGGACTGCCCACCTACGAGCAGTACTTC.

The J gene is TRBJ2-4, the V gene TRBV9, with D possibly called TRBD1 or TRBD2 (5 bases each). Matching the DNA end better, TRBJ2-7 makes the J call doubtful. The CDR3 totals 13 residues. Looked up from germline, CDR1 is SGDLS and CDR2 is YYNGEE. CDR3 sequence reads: CASSGGNTYEQYF. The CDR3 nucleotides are TGTGCCAGCAGCGGGGGGAATACCTACGAGCAGTACTTC.

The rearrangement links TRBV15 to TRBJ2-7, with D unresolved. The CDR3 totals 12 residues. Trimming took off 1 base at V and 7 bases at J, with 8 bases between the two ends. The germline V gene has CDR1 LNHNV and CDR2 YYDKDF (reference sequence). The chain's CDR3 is CATSRGFGEQYF. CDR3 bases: TGTGCCACCAGCAGAGGGTTCGGTGAGCAGTACTTC.

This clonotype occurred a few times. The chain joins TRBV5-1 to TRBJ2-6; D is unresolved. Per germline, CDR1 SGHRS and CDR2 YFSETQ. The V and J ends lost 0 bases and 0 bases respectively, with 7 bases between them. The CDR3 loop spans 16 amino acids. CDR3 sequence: CASSLARDSGANVLTF. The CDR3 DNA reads TGCGCCAGCAGCTTGGCTAGAGACTCTGGGGCCAACGTCCTGACTTTC.

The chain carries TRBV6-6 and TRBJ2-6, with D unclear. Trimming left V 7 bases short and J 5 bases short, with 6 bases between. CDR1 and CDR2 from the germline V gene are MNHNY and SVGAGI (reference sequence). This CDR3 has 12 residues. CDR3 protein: CASISWANVLTF. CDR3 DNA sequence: TGTGCCAGCATTTCTTGGGCCAACGTCCTGACTTTC.

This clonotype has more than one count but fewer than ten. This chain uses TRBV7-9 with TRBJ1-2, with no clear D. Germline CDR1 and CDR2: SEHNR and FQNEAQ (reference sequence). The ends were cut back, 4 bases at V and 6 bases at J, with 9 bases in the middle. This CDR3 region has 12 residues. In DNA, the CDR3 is TGTGCCAGCAGCTATGACCACGATGGCTACACCTTC. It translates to CASSYDHDGYTF.

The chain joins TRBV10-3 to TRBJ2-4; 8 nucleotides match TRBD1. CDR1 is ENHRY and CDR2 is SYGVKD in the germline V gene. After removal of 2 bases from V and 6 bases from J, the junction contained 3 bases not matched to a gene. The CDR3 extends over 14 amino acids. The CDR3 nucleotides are TGTGCCATCAGTGAGGGACAGGGCAGAAACATTCAGTACTTC. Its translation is CAISEGQGRNIQYF.

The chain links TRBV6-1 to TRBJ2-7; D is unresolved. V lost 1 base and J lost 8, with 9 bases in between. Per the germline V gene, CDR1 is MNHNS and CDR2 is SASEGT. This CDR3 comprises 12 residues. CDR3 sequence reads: CASSEDSTQQYF. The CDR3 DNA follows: TGTGCCAGCAGTGAAGATTCAACCCAGCAGTACTTC.

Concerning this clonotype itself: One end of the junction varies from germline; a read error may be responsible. The CDR3 spells CSVVPWEGDSYNKQFF. For the CDR3, the DNA is TGCAGCGTTGTTCCTTGGGAGGGGGACTCCTACAATAAGCAGTTCTTC. The genes are TRBV29-1 and TRBJ2-1, with a possible D match to TRBD2 (7 bases). Per the germline V gene, CDR1 is SQVTM and CDR2 is ANQGSEA. The CDR3 has 16 residues.

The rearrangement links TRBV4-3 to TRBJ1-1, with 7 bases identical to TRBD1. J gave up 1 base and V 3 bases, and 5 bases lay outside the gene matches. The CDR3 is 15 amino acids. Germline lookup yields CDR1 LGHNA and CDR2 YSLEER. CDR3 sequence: CASSHDREGNTEAFF. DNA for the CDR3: TGCGCCAGCAGCCATGACAGGGAGGGGAACACTGAAGCTTTCTTT.

The CDR3 loop is CAISDSALEAETQYF. The CDR3 coding sequence is TGTGCCATCAGTGATTCGGCGCTAGAGGCGGAGACCCAGTACTTC. The rearrangement links TRBV10-3 to TRBJ2-5; D is ambiguous. CDR3 length: 15 amino acids. Germline V gives CDR1 ENHRY, CDR2 SYGVKD. Trimming shortened V by 3 bases and J by 5 bases, and 16 bases separated the two germline ends.

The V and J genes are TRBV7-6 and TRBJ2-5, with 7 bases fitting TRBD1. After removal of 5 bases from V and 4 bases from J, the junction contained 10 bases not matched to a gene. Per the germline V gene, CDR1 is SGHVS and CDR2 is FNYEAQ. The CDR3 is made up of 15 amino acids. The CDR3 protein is CASSQYTGDVETQYF. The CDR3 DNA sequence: TGTGCCAGCAGCCAATATACAGGGGATGTAGAGACCCAGTACTTC.

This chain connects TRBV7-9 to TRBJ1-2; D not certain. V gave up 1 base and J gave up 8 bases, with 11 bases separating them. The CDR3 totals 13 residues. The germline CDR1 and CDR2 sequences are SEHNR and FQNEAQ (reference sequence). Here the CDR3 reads CASSLGLLGGYTF. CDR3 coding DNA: TGTGCCAGCAGCTTAGGACTACTTGGAGGCTACACCTTC.

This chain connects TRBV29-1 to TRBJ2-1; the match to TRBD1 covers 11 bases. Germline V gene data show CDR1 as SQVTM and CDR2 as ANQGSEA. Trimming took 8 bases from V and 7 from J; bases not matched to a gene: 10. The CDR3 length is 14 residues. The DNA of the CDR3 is TGCAGCTTACACACCGGGACAGGGGGTAATGAGCAGTTCTTC. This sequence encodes CSLHTGTGGNEQFF.

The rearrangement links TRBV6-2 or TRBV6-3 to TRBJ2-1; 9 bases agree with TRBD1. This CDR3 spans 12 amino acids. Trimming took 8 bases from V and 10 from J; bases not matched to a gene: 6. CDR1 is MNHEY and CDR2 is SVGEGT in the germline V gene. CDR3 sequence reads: CASRQGVGEQFF. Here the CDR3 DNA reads TGTGCCAGCCGACAGGGGGTCGGAGAGCAGTTCTTC.

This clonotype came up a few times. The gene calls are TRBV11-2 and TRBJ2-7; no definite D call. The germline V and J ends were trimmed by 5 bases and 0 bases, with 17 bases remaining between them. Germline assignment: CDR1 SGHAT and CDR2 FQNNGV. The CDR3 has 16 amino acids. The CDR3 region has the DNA TGTGCCAGCAGCCCTATTCTTAGGGTTAGCTCCTACGAGCAGTACTTC. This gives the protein CASSPILRVSSYEQYF.

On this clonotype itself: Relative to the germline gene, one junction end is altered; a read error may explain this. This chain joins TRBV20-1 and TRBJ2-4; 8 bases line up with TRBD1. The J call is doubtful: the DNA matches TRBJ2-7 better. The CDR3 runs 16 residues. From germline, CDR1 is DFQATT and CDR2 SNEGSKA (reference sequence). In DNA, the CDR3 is TGCAGTGCTAGAGATCTCAGGGGGCTAAGCTCCCACGAGCAGTACTTC. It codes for CSARDLRGLSSHEQYF.

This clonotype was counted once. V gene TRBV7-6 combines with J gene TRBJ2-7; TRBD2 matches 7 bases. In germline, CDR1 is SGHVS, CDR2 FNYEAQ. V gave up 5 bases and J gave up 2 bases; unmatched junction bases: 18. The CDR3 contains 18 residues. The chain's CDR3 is CASSPSGVTALGAYEQYF. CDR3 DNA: TGTGCCAGCAGCCCCAGCGGGGTGACAGCCCTTGGGGCCTACGAGCAGTACTTC.

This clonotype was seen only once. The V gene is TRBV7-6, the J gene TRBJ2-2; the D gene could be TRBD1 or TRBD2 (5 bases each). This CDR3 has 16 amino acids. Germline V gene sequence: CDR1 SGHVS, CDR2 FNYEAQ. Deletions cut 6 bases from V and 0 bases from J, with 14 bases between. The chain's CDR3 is CASRRTGTANTGELFF. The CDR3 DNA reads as TGTGCCAGCAGACGAACCGGGACGGCGAACACCGGGGAGCTGTTTTTT.

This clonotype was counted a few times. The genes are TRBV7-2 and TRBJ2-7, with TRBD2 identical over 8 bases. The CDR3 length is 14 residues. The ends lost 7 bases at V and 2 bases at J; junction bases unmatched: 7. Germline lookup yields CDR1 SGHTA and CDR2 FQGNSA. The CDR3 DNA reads TGTGCCAGCACCTTTTCGGGGGGGCCCTACGAGCAGTACTTC. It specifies CASTFSGGPYEQYF.

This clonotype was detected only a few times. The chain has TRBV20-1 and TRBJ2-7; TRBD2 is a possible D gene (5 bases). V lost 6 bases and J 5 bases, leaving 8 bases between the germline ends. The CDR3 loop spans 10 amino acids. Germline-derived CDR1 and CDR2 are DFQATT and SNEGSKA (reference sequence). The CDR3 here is CSAGEHEQYF. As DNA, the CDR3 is TGCAGTGCCGGGGAGCACGAGCAGTACTTC.

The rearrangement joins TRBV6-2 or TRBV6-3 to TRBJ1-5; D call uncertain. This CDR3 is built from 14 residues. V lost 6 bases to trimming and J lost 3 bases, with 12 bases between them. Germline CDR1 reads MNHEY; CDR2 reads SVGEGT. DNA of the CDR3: TGTGCCAGCAGCCCCCACAGTGCCAATCAGCCCCAGCATTTT. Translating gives CASSPHSANQPQHF.

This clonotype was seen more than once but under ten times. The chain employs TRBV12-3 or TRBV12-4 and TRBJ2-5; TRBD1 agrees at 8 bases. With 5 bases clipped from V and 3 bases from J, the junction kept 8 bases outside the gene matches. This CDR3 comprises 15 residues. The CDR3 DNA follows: TGTGCCAGCAGTCATCTTGGACAGGGAGAAGAGACCCAGTACTTC. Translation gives CASSHLGQGEETQYF.